The next 30 T cell receptor beta chains were all read from a single sample in a study of post-analysis software for immune sequencing data. Unique-molecular-identifier-tagged TCR beta cDNA libraries were used. TCRdb independently ran MiXCR on the PCR reads; one entry per CDR3 protein. Of 450,000 to 700,000 distinct CDR3 sequences in the sample, 44% were seen once. No antigen has been assigned to these receptors. The study's findings and limits: Five or six TRBV segments were significantly more frequent in patients than in controls. TRBV5-6, TRBV5-1 and TRBV20-1 were among these segments.

Input material: blood. The source of these receptors is a girl between 5 and 17 years old with multiple sclerosis.

A note on this clonotype: Since a much larger clone is just one base distant, this may be a read error. The J gene is TRBJ1-1, the V gene TRBV12-3 or TRBV12-4, with 7 positions matching TRBD1. The V segment lost 6 bases and the J segment 1 base; nucleotides outside the gene matches: 2. This CDR3 region has 13 residues. The CDR3 coding sequence is TGTGCCAGCAGGGGGGACAGGAACACTGAAGCTTTCTTT. Protein: CASRGDRNTEAFF.

This chain uses TRBV5-5 with TRBJ2-3; D call uncertain. Germline values: CDR1 SGHKS, CDR2 YYEKEE (reference sequence). Trimming took off 4 bases at V and 4 bases at J, with 19 bases between the two ends. This CDR3 contains 16 residues. The CDR3 DNA sequence: TGTGCCAGCAGCCCCGACAATGAGGTCATGGCAGATACGCAGTATTTT. Its translation is CASSPDNEVMADTQYF.

The chain combines TRBV3-1 with TRBJ2-5, with TRBD1 matching 10 bases. The CDR3 contains 17 residues. V dropped 0 bases and J dropped 5; count of bases not matched to a gene: 9. Germline values: CDR1 LGHDT, CDR2 YNNKEL (reference sequence). The CDR3 DNA sequence: TGTGCCAGCAGCCAAGACCCCCGGGACAGGGGTTTGGAGACCCAGTACTTC. This encodes CASSQDPRDRGLETQYF.

The rearrangement joins TRBV5-1 to TRBJ2-4, with D perhaps TRBD1 (5 bases). Germline values: CDR1 SGHRS, CDR2 YFSETQ. The CDR3 sequence is 15 residues long. Trimming took 5 bases from V and 0 from J, leaving 12 bases between them. The chain's CDR3 is CASSIDRLAKNIQYF. CDR3 in DNA: TGCGCCAGCAGTATTGACAGACTAGCCAAAAACATTCAGTACTTC.

V usage is TRBV18 and J usage is TRBJ2-5, with D maybe TRBD2 (5 bases). TRBJ2-7 matches the DNA end more closely, so the J call is doubtful. This CDR3 contains 13 residues. Per germline, CDR1 KGHSH and CDR2 LQKENI. CDR3 sequence reads: CASSPRPAGEQYF. CDR3 DNA: TGTGCCAGCTCACCAAGGCCGGCGGGCGAGCAGTACTTC.

This clonotype has more than one count but fewer than ten. The CDR3 coding sequence is TGCGCCAGCAGCCCGGGACAGGGGGGCAACGAGCAGTACTTC. It is translated as CASSPGQGGNEQYF. The chain is built from TRBV5-1 and TRBJ2-7; 11 nucleotides agree with TRBD1. The germline CDR1 and CDR2 sequences are SGHRS and YFSETQ. The CDR3 length is 14 residues. V was pared by 4 bases and J by 5 bases, with 5 bases of the junction left unmatched. The variable domain in full, with the rest retrieved from reference TRBV5-1 and TRBJ2-7, is KAGVTQTPRYLIKTRGQQVTLSCSPISGHRSVSWYQQTPGQGLQFLFEYFSETQRNKGNFPGRFSGRQFSNSRSEMNVSTLELGDSALYLCASSPGQGGNEQYFGPGTRLTVT.

This clonotype was counted only a few times. V usage is TRBV29-1 and J usage is TRBJ2-1, with 8 bases lining up with TRBD2. CDR1 and CDR2 from the germline V gene are SQVTM and ANQGSEA. There are 13 residues in the CDR3. The V gene end was trimmed by 3 bases and the J gene end by 4 bases; junction bases not matched to a gene: 2. The CDR3 DNA follows: TGCAGCGTTGAGGTAGCGGGGTACAATGAGCAGTTCTTC. Its translation is CSVEVAGYNEQFF.

The chain couples TRBV7-2 to TRBJ2-3; TRBD1 or TRBD2 may be the D gene (6 bases each). CDR1 and CDR2 (germline): SGHTA, FQGNSA. The CDR3 has 16 amino acids. V was trimmed by 2 bases and J by 4 bases, leaving 16 bases between them. The CDR3 is CASSLNGGGNSDTQYF. As DNA, the CDR3 is TGTGCCAGCAGCTTAAACGGAGGGGGGAACTCAGATACGCAGTATTTT.

This clonotype is medium-sized in the sample. The V and J genes are TRBV4-2 and TRBJ2-4; a weak D match, TRBD2 (7 bases). With 0 bases removed from V and 6 bases from J, the gap between germline ends came to 15 bases. The CDR3 is 16 residues long. CDR1 is LGHNA, CDR2 YNFKEQ, per germline. The CDR3 protein is CASSQDEGGAANIQYF. CDR3 coding DNA: TGTGCCAGCAGCCAAGATGAGGGGGGGGCCGCAAACATTCAGTACTTC.

This clonotype has a handful of counts. This rearrangement joins TRBV12-3 or TRBV12-4 to TRBJ2-7; 10 bases fit TRBD1. Trimming removed 6 bases from V and 3 bases from J; junction bases left unmatched: 8. This CDR3 contains 15 residues. CDR3 loop: CASSTIDRGLYEQYF. CDR3 sequence (DNA): TGTGCCAGCAGCACCATCGACAGGGGGCTCTACGAGCAGTACTTC.

The V call is TRBV27, the J call TRBJ1-5; unclear D gene. Trimming took off 3 bases at V and 2 bases at J, with 14 bases between the two ends. The length of the CDR3 is 16 residues. In germline, CDR1 is MNHEY, CDR2 SMNVEV (reference sequence). CDR3 coding DNA: TGTGCCAGCAGTTTTAGTTCGCCACCGGGCAATCAGCCCCAGCATTTT. This gives the protein CASSFSSPPGNQPQHF.

The chain combines TRBV5-5 with TRBJ2-6; 7 nucleotides agree with TRBD1. Germline CDR1 SGHKS, CDR2 YYEKEE (reference sequence). Trimming cost V 4 bases and J 4 bases; bases outside gene matches: 5. This CDR3 contains 15 residues. CDR3 residues: CASSRGGTGANVLTF. The CDR3 nucleotides are TGTGCCAGCAGCCGAGGGGGCACCGGGGCCAACGTCCTGACTTTC.

V and J are TRBV12-3 or TRBV12-4 and TRBJ1-5, with D possibly TRBD1 on 5 matching bases. CDR3 length: 14 amino acids. V was pared by 3 bases and J by 4 bases, with 10 bases between. The CDR3 reads CASSFRQGNQPQHF. CDR3 DNA: TGTGCCAGCAGTTTTAGGCAGGGAAATCAGCCCCAGCATTTT.

The rearrangement joins TRBV29-1 to TRBJ1-1, with D maybe TRBD1 (5 bases). Germline CDR1 and CDR2: SQVTM and ANQGSEA. This CDR3 spans 13 amino acids. V was trimmed by 7 bases and J by 2 bases, leaving 14 bases between them. CDR3 region: CSAPRGDNTEAFF. For the CDR3, the DNA is TGCAGCGCCCCACGGGGGGATAACACTGAAGCTTTCTTT.

The gene calls are TRBV20-1 and TRBJ2-1, with 9 bases lining up with TRBD2. The germline CDR1 and CDR2 sequences are DFQATT and SNEGSKA (reference sequence). J lost 1 base, V lost 7 bases, and 8 bases had no gene match. CDR3 length equals 15 residues. The CDR3 here is CSVTPTSGSYNEQFF. The CDR3 bases are TGCAGTGTTACACCGACTAGCGGATCCTACAATGAGCAGTTCTTC.

This clonotype came up many times. The chain uses TRBV6-6 and TRBJ2-3, with 7 bases lining up with TRBD2. Germline V gives CDR1 MNHNY, CDR2 SVGAGI (reference sequence). The CDR3 totals 15 residues. The V gene end was trimmed by 5 bases and the J gene end by 4 bases; junction bases not matched to a gene: 9. The CDR3 coding sequence is TGTGCCAGCAGTCTAGCCGGGGGGAAGGCAGATACGCAGTATTTT. This codes for CASSLAGGKADTQYF.

V usage is TRBV12-3 or TRBV12-4 and J usage is TRBJ2-3; 8 positions match TRBD2. J gave up 0 bases and V 8 bases, and 10 bases lay outside the gene matches. This CDR3 has 16 residues. CDR3 DNA sequence: TGTGCCAGCGGGCTAGCGGGCCAGAAAAGCACAGATACGCAGTATTTT. Protein: CASGLAGQKSTDTQYF.

V usage is TRBV12-3 or TRBV12-4 and J usage is TRBJ2-7; D may be TRBD2 (6 bases). The CDR3 has 15 residues. With 3 bases removed from V and 4 bases from J, the gap between germline ends came to 16 bases. The DNA of the CDR3 is TGTGCCAGCAGTTTCAATGAGGGAGGTTCGTACGAGCAGTACTTC. Translated, it gives CASSFNEGGSYEQYF.

This clonotype was observed a few times. The rearrangement joins TRBV5-5 to TRBJ1-5; D gene uncertain. The CDR3 spans 16 residues. The ends were cut back, 3 bases at V and 0 bases at J, with 13 bases in the middle. In germline, CDR1 is SGHKS, CDR2 YYEKEE (reference sequence). Here the CDR3 reads CASSSSQLLSNQPQHF. The DNA for the CDR3 is TGTGCCAGCAGCTCCTCGCAGCTACTTAGCAATCAGCCCCAGCATTTT.

The chain links TRBV29-1 to TRBJ1-1, with D possibly being TRBD1 (5 bases). V lost 3 bases to trimming and J lost 0 bases, with 8 bases between them. The germline V gene encodes CDR1 SQVTM and CDR2 ANQGSEA. The CDR3 totals 13 residues. The CDR3: CSVEARVNTEAFF. CDR3 in DNA: TGCAGCGTTGAGGCCAGGGTGAACACTGAAGCTTTCTTT.

The J gene is TRBJ2-2, the V gene TRBV4-1; D is undetermined. The CDR3 runs to 17 residues. Germline V gene sequence: CDR1 MGHRA, CDR2 YSYEKL. The V gene lost 4 bases and the J gene lost 5 bases, with 20 bases spanning the gap. The CDR3 protein is CASSPPRLRIWTGELFF. DNA for the CDR3: TGCGCCAGCAGCCCCCCAAGGCTTAGGATTTGGACCGGGGAGCTGTTTTTT.

V usage is TRBV10-3 and J usage is TRBJ2-1; 7 bases fit TRBD2. The CDR3 has 17 amino acids. Germline values: CDR1 ENHRY, CDR2 SYGVKD. V was clipped by 6 bases and J by 3 bases; unmatched bases: 14. CDR3 coding DNA: TGTGCCATCAGGGCAGGCGGGACCAGCGGGAACTACAATGAGCAGTTCTTC. Its protein is CAIRAGGTSGNYNEQFF.

The V gene is TRBV5-1, the J gene TRBJ2-7; possible D gene TRBD1, 6 bases. The length of the CDR3 is 14 residues. V was trimmed by 4 bases and J by 6 bases, leaving 17 bases between them. Germline CDR1 is SGHRS and CDR2 is YFSETQ. CDR3 protein: CASSAGEVGGEQYF. The CDR3, as DNA: TGCGCCAGCAGCGCTGGCGAAGTAGGGGGCGAGCAGTACTTC.

This clonotype was counted only a few times. The CDR3 bases are TGCGCCAGCAGCTTGGAAAGCCCTAGCACAGATACGCAGTATTTT. It yields the protein CASSLESPSTDTQYF. The V gene is TRBV5-1, the J gene TRBJ2-3, with D unresolved. The CDR3 has 15 residues. Trimming took off 0 bases at V and 0 bases at J, with 8 bases between the two ends. Germline V gene data show CDR1 as SGHRS and CDR2 as YFSETQ.

The chain joins TRBV10-3 to TRBJ2-1; the D gene is possibly TRBD2 (5 bases). CDR1 is ENHRY and CDR2 is SYGVKD in the germline V gene. The CDR3 is 12 amino acids. Trimming pared 8 bases from V and 11 bases from J, leaving 16 bases between. The CDR3 sequence: CAIGLGEEKQFF. As DNA, the CDR3 is TGTGCCATCGGCTTGGGAGAGGAGAAGCAGTTCTTC.

J is TRBJ2-1 and V is TRBV12-3 or TRBV12-4, with a weak D call TRBD1 (7 bases). Trimming pared 7 bases from V and 2 bases from J, leaving 18 bases between. The CDR3 is made up of 16 amino acids. The CDR3 DNA is TGTGCCAGCACCCTATTAGGGGGCGGGACCTACAATGAGCAGTTCTTC. Amino acid sequence: CASTLLGGGTYNEQFF.

The V call is TRBV11-2, the J call TRBJ2-1; tentatively, D is TRBD1 or TRBD2 (5 bases each). The length of the CDR3 is 14 residues. Trimming shortened V by 2 bases and J by 13 bases, and 18 bases separated the two germline ends. Germline loops: CDR1 SGHAT, CDR2 FQNNGV. The CDR3 loop reads CASSLRGQGETQFF. DNA for the CDR3: TGTGCCAGCAGCTTACGAGGGCAAGGGGAGACCCAGTTCTTC. The variable domain in full, completed from reference TRBV11-2 and TRBJ2-1, reads EAGVAQSPRYKIIEKRQSVAFWCNPISGHATLYWYQQILGQGPKLLIQFQNNGVVDDSQLPKDRFSAERLKGVDSTLKIQPAKLEDSAVYLCASSLRGQGETQFFGPGTRLTVL.

This clonotype was seen a handful of times. The chain recombines TRBV7-9 with TRBJ2-7; no clear D. CDR1 is SEHNR, CDR2 FQNEAQ, per germline (reference sequence). V was cut by 1 base and J by 6 bases, with 19 bases left in between. The CDR3 sequence is 16 residues long. The CDR3 sequence: CASSLVSTTYNPEQYF. The CDR3 nucleotides are TGTGCCAGCAGCTTAGTGTCTACCACCTATAACCCCGAGCAGTACTTC.

This sequence joins TRBV5-1 and TRBJ2-5, with D unclear. Germline values: CDR1 SGHRS, CDR2 YFSETQ. Deletions cut 4 bases from V and 0 bases from J, with 13 bases between. The CDR3 has 15 amino acids. Here the CDR3 reads CASSERIGNQETQYF. The CDR3 nucleotides are TGCGCCAGCAGCGAGAGGATAGGGAACCAAGAGACCCAGTACTTC.

This sequence joins TRBV20-1 and TRBJ2-1; D could derive from TRBD1 or TRBD2 (6 bases each). This CDR3 spans 13 amino acids. The V and J ends lost 1 base and 10 bases respectively, with 14 bases between them. CDR1 is DFQATT, CDR2 SNEGSKA, per germline (reference sequence). Here the CDR3 DNA reads TGCAGTGCTAGAGGGCCGAGGGGGGCCGAGCAGTTCTTC. The encoded protein is CSARGPRGAEQFF.